The text below deals with one T cell receptor beta chain. This specimen belongs to a study of blood T cell repertoires in COVID-19. The Seattle patients joined while their infection was active and were tracked longitudinally afterward. The protocol was immunoSEQ multiplex PCR, while the TCRdb copy is restricted to in-frame clones and leaves out a portion. The sample lists some 360,000 clones; roughly nine tenths were seen once. The receptor was isolated from a woman aged 60-70 years with COVID-19, enrolled during active disease. Sample: peripheral blood.

CDR3 in amino acids: CATSRMRGQRSYNSPLHF. In nucleotides, the CDR3 is TGTGCCACCAGCAGAATGAGGGGGCAGAGGTCCTATAATTCACCCCTCCACTTT. The J gene is TRBJ1-6, the V gene TRBV15; TRBD1 aligns across 7 bases. The V and J ends lost 2 bases and 1 base, in that order; junction bases with no gene match: 8. Per germline, CDR1 LNHNV and CDR2 YYDKDF (reference sequence). The CDR3 loop spans 18 amino acids.